This T cell receptor beta chain was sequenced for a study of lymphopenia after photon versus proton radiotherapy (dated by TCRdb to between 2019 and 2020). At the level of the whole study: In patients with gastrointestinal tumors who developed high-grade lymphopenia, the study compared the immunological effects of photon radiation therapy with those of proton radiation therapy. The goal of the study was to characterize the differences between the two radiation modalities in how they affect the immune system. The cohort included around 22 patients with gastrointestinal tumors who developed lymphopenia after receiving either photon or proton therapy. Summary of the overall study and its limitations: Among patients across the cohort who died, overall survival time showed an inverse correlation with a larger post-nadir drop in TCR diversity. The survival association was examined only in patients who died, and the authors described better survival with proton therapy as a possibility, not as a demonstrated result. Proton-treated patients stayed relatively stable during treatment, while photon-treated patients lost naive T cells and TCR diversity and gained effector/memory populations. After the lymphocyte count nadir, oligoclonal expansion, especially of CD8+ Temra cells, was observed in photon-treated repertoires, and the drop in diversity was driven by this expansion.

With regard to this clone: Its target antigen remains unknown. No per-base quality is available; no much larger clone lies one base away.

Library preparation used the immunoSEQ multiplex PCR assay. Deep sequencing of rearranged TCR beta loci, alongside multiparametric flow cytometry, was used to profile T cell repertoires. TCRdb re-hosts the immuneACCESS table, in-frame sequences only. Its copies lack some clones; in the studies checked, an unresolved V gene accounts for under half of them, and the cause for the rest is not known. The sample table shows 75,000 to 90,000 clones, and about 83% are seen once. Together, the top ten hold more than 1.2% of the sample. The CDR3 goes from the cysteine to the phenylalanine over 20 residues. Only the CDR3 part of the read is kept: 60 bases, read in frame from the first base. V loses 4 bases, J loses 3 bases, and the germline ends lie 28 bases apart. The germline V gene sets CDR1 to SGHDN and CDR2 to FVKESK.

The rearranged chain carries TRBV14 and TRBJ2-1; tentative D gene TRBD2, with 6 bases matching. The source of this sequence is a man between 60 and 75 years old with pancreatic cancer. The sample consisted of peripheral blood, taken from a patient treated with proton-based radiotherapy. The nucleotide sequence is given as TGTGCCAGCAGCCCGAACGGTCTAGAGCGGGTGTTGTGGGACTACAATGAGCAGTTCTTC. Protein translation: CASSPNGLERVLWDYNEQFF.